The 31 T cell receptor beta chains below were found in one sample sequenced in a study of tumor and adjacent non-tumor tissue in lung cancer (dated by TCRdb to the late 2010s). Libraries came from multiplex PCR. Sequencing was carried out with an Illumina HiSeq 2500. Following protocols modified from ARM-PCR, the researchers constructed TCRbeta libraries through three rounds of nested PCR with primers (Table S4). In TCRdb, the public reads were trimmed at Q25 with fastp and aligned with MiXCR, with productive beta chains retained. Merged by CDR3 protein, the rows form single entries marked with the most common genes and DNA. The table for this sample lists 220,000 or so distinct CDR3 sequences; over 55% of them were counted only once. About 23% of the sample goes to the ten largest clones. RNA was isolated from bulk, unsorted tissue, and RNA quality was assessed with a NanoDrop ND-1000 and an Agilent 2100.

The material sequenced was lung tumor tissue. The origin of the receptors is a man aged 55 to 70 with non-small cell lung cancer.

Concerning this clonotype: The conserved phenylalanine or tryptophan normally closing the CDR3 is absent here, so this likely arose from a read error. Because the CDR3's place on the DNA is in doubt, the DNA is left out and the CDR3 is given as listed by TCRdb. The chain couples TRBV20-1 to TRBJ2-1; the D call of TRBD2 is as the table states it, not checked on the DNA. From germline, CDR1 is DFQATT and CDR2 SNEGSKA (reference sequence). 15 amino acids form the CDR3, both terminal residues included. Here the CDR3 reads CSAKPRTRTNNERFS.

There are many counts of this clonotype. This chain connects TRBV20-1 to TRBJ2-7; 13 nucleotides line up with TRBD2. Per germline, CDR1 DFQATT and CDR2 SNEGSKA (reference sequence). CDR3 length equals 16 residues. Germline trimming cut 6 bases from V and 4 bases from J; bases unmatched to any gene: 12. The CDR3 DNA is TGCAGTGCGGAACCGGGACTAGCGGGACCCAGATACGAGCAGTACTTC. This encodes CSAEPGLAGPRYEQYF.

The V call is TRBV29-1, the J call TRBJ2-3; the match to TRBD1 covers 7 bases. V gave up 7 bases and J gave up 3 bases; unmatched junction bases: 7. Germline V gene data show CDR1 as SQVTM and CDR2 as ANQGSEA. This CDR3 has 13 amino acids. The CDR3 sequence: CSAWTGSTDTQYF. DNA of the CDR3: TGCAGCGCCTGGACAGGATCAACAGATACGCAGTATTTT.

Many counts were recorded for this clonotype. The gene calls are TRBV6-5 and TRBJ2-1, with 9 bases fitting TRBD2. V lost 6 bases, J lost 4 bases, and 7 bases stayed unmatched. Germline CDR1 reads MNHEY; CDR2 reads SVGAGI. This CDR3 has 15 residues. Here the CDR3 reads CASRTSLAGYNEQFF. CDR3 DNA: TGTGCCAGCAGAACGTCGCTAGCGGGGTACAATGAGCAGTTCTTC.

As for this clonotype: A much more abundant neighbour one base away suggests this may be a read error. The rearrangement uses TRBV20-1 and TRBJ2-3, with TRBD2 identical over 9 bases. Germline V gene lookup returns CDR1 DFQATT and CDR2 SNEGSKA (reference sequence). Unmatched junction bases numbered 7, after V lost 6 bases and J lost 0 bases. The CDR3 length is 15 residues. The CDR3 sequence: CSAVSGGLSTDTQYF. CDR3 bases: TGCAGTGCCGTTAGCGGGGGACTCAGCACAGATACGCAGTATTTT.

Details on this clonotype: Possible read error: a much larger clone is one base away. The chain carries TRBV4-2 and TRBJ2-2; D is uncertain. This CDR3 comprises 14 residues. Germline CDR1 LGHNA, CDR2 YNFKEQ. CDR3 sequence (DNA): TGTGTCAGCAGCCAAGAGGTTGGGACCGGGGAGCTGTTTTTT. This translates into CVSSQEVGTGELFF.

A note on this clonotype: This may come from a read error, since a much larger clone is one base off. This chain joins TRBV20-1 and TRBJ2-1, with 14 bases identical to TRBD2. CDR1 is DFQATT and CDR2 is SNEGSKA in the germline V gene (reference sequence). The CDR3 is 16 residues long. DNA of the CDR3: TGCAGTGCTAGGCGACTAGCGGGAGGGTCCTACAATGAGGAGTTCTTC. Translating gives CSARRLAGGSYNEEFF.

The chain joins TRBV11-3 to TRBJ2-3; possibly TRBD1 for D (5 bases). CDR1 is SGHNT, CDR2 YENEEA, per germline. Trimming removed 2 bases from V and 2 bases from J, with 14 bases in between. The CDR3 covers 16 residues. CDR3 nucleotides: TGTGCCAGCAGCTTACTCGCGTGGGGCTACACAGATACGCAGTATTTT. As protein: CASSLLAWGYTDTQYF.

This clonotype appeared once. A much larger clone lies one base from this, so it may be a read error. The chain uses TRBV4-2 and TRBJ2-6; possible D gene TRBD1, 5 bases. The germline CDR1 and CDR2 sequences are LGHNA and YNFKEQ. The CDR3 contains 17 residues. CDR3 amino acids: CASSQEGHTPGANVLAF. The CDR3, as DNA: TGTGCCAGCAGCCAAGAAGGACACACCCCTGGGGCCAACGTCCTGGCTTTC.

To note about this clonotype: The final CDR3 position lacks the conserved phenylalanine or tryptophan, pointing to a likely read error. The DNA is omitted, as the CDR3 cannot be located on it reliably, and the CDR3 follows TCRdb's listing. The chain uses TRBV11-2 and TRBJ1-1; the D call in the table, TRBD1, was not verified against the DNA. Germline CDR1 SGHAT, CDR2 FQNNGV. The CDR3 is 15 amino acids in total, end residues counted. This chain's CDR3 is CASSLPGTGNTEAIY.

On this clonotype itself: One junction end does not reproduce the germline sequence, and a read error may be involved. The genes are TRBV5-1 and TRBJ1-1, with D possibly TRBD1 on 5 matching bases. Germline-derived CDR1 and CDR2 are SGHRS and YFSETQ. The CDR3 contains 17 residues. CDR3 in amino acids: CGSSVGLGGSGYTEAFF. As DNA, the CDR3 is TGCGGCAGCAGCGTCGGTTTGGGGGGGAGCGGGTACACTGAAGCTTTCTTT. The full variable domain, its missing parts supplied by reference TRBV5-1 and TRBJ1-1, is KAGVTQTPRYLIKTRGQQVTLSCSPISGHRSVSWYQQTPGQGLQFLFEYFSETQRNKGNFPGRFSGRQFSNSRSEMNVSTLELGDSALYLCGSSVGLGGSGYTEAFFGQGTRLTVV.

The chain recombines TRBV20-1 with TRBJ1-1; D remains ambiguous. Deletions cut 0 bases from V and 11 bases from J, with 16 bases between. Germline-derived CDR1 and CDR2 are DFQATT and SNEGSKA (reference sequence). This CDR3 contains 13 residues. The CDR3 DNA reads TGCAGTGCTAGAGATGGGATGAACACTGGGGCTTTCTTT. Residues: CSARDGMNTGAFF.

In its sample, this clonotype was seen once. The chain couples TRBV29-1 to TRBJ2-7, with D perhaps TRBD2 (5 bases). Germline CDR1 SQVTM, CDR2 ANQGSEA. The CDR3 contains 13 residues. CDR3 in DNA: TGCGTCGTGGGAGTGATGGGAACCCCCGAGCAGTACTTC. It specifies CVVGVMGTPEQYF.

To note about this clonotype: This clone may be a read error of a much larger clone one base away. The gene calls are TRBV6-1 and TRBJ2-1; 8 bases are shared with TRBD2. Per germline, CDR1 MNHNS and CDR2 SASEGT. The CDR3 loop spans 15 amino acids. V trimming: 5 bases; J trimming: 8 bases; junction bases outside the gene matches: 11. This CDR3 reads CASSPGGRYYDEQFF. CDR3 DNA: TGTGCCAGCAGTCCTGGCGGGAGGTATTACGATGAGCAGTTCTTC.

The rearrangement joins TRBV12-3 or TRBV12-4 to TRBJ2-3; D ambiguous. Trimming left V 11 bases short and J 0 bases short, with 12 bases between. The CDR3 contains 13 residues. In nucleotides, the CDR3 is TGTGCCTGTACCCCCATTAGCACAGATACGCAGTATTTT. Translating gives CACTPISTDTQYF.

This clonotype was seen more than once but under ten times. This could be a read error, since a much larger clone is one nucleotide away. The gene calls are TRBV4-3 and TRBJ2-2; 10 bases agree with TRBD2. The CDR3 spans 17 residues. Germline-derived CDR1 and CDR2 are LGHNA and YSLEER. The CDR3 nucleotides are TGCGCCAACAGCCAAGACGAGCTAGCGGGGGACACCGGGGAGCTGTTTTTT. This codes for CANSQDELAGDTGELFF.

A note on this clonotype: A read error may be the cause here, since a much bigger clone is one base away. The J gene is TRBJ2-6, the V gene TRBV4-2, with TRBD2 matching over 8 bases. The CDR3 has 17 residues. CDR1 is LGHNA, CDR2 YNFKEQ, per germline. The V segment lost 4 bases and the J segment 3 bases; nucleotides outside the gene matches: 8. Here the CDR3 DNA reads TGTGCCAGCAGCCGAGCCGGGAGGGCCGGTGGGGCCAACGTCCTGACTTTC. Its protein product is CASSRAGRAGGANVLTF.

On this clonotype itself: This may stem from a read error, because a much larger clone lies one nucleotide away. The rearrangement joins TRBV20-1 to TRBJ1-1; 9 nucleotides align to TRBD1. Germline V gives CDR1 DFQATT, CDR2 SNEGSKA (reference sequence). The CDR3 consists of 11 residues. The chain's CDR3 is CNARTGAEAFF. The DNA of the CDR3 is TGCAATGCTCGGACAGGGGCTGAAGCTTTCTTT.

V is TRBV6-5 and J is TRBJ2-7; D might be TRBD1 or TRBD2, each matching 5 bases. Germline CDR1 reads MNHEY; CDR2 reads SVGAGI. This CDR3 is built from 15 residues. Trimming cost V 11 bases and J 8 bases, with 28 bases left between them. CDR3 loop: CACGNGGVTRYKQYF. The CDR3 DNA reads TGTGCCTGCGGCAATGGGGGAGTCACTCGTTACAAGCAGTACTTC.

V and J are TRBV6-2 or TRBV6-3 and TRBJ1-1; the D is unclear. Germline lookup yields CDR1 MNHEY and CDR2 SVGEGT. Deletions cut 4 bases from V and 0 bases from J, with 9 bases between. The CDR3 runs to 14 residues. CDR3 sequence: CASSWEQLNTEAFF. The CDR3, as DNA: TGTGCCAGCAGTTGGGAACAGTTGAACACTGAAGCTTTCTTT.

A word on this clonotype: The junction departs from germline at one end; a sequencing error may be responsible. The chain is built from TRBV6-5 and TRBJ2-7; D is perhaps TRBD2 (6 bases). The germline V gene encodes CDR1 MNHEY and CDR2 SVGAGI. The length of the CDR3 is 15 residues. The CDR3 DNA is TGCGCCAGCGGCAATGTGGGACTCACTCGCTACGAGCAGTACTTC. Protein sequence: CASGNVGLTRYEQYF.

This chain connects TRBV11-3 to TRBJ2-3, with 8 nucleotides matching TRBD2. V was pared by 1 base and J by 10 bases, with 13 bases of the junction left unmatched. From germline, CDR1 is SGHNT and CDR2 YENEEA. CDR3 length equals 16 residues. The CDR3 coding sequence is TGTGCCAGCAGCTTAGTACGGAGTAGCGGGGCCAAAGCGCAGTATTTT. Its protein is CASSLVRSSGAKAQYF.

Notes on this clonotype: One base away lies a much larger clone, so this may be a sequencing read error. The chain joins TRBV6-2 or TRBV6-3 to TRBJ2-3; 10 nucleotides align to TRBD2. Germline V CDR1 and CDR2: MNHEY, SVGEGT. The CDR3 is 16 residues long. The V and J ends lost 2 bases and 5 bases, in that order; junction bases with no gene match: 7. The CDR3: CASSYGAGGHKDTQYF. CDR3 bases: TGTGCCAGCAGTTACGGAGCGGGGGGGCACAAAGATACGCAGTATTTT.

With respect to this clonotype: Relative to the germline gene, one junction end is altered; a read error may explain this. The V and J genes are TRBV4-1 and TRBJ2-7; D gene ambiguous. The CDR3 has 16 residues. The germline CDR1 and CDR2 sequences are MGHRA and YSYEKL. The CDR3 DNA reads TGCGCCAACAGCCAAGATAGGGCGTTCCCTCGCTACGAGCAGTACTTC. Translation gives CANSQDRAFPRYEQYF.

This clonotype showed up just a few times. This sequence joins TRBV5-5 and TRBJ1-2; TRBD1 might be the D (5 bases). The CDR3 extends over 14 amino acids. Germline CDR1 reads SGHKS; CDR2 reads YYEKEE (reference sequence). V dropped 4 bases and J dropped 8 bases, with 18 bases sitting between them. The CDR3, as DNA: TGTGCCAGCAGCCCCGAGCCCGGGACGCAAGGCTACACCTTC. Translated: CASSPEPGTQGYTF.

This sequence joins TRBV4-1 and TRBJ2-2; D ambiguous. Germline V gene sequence: CDR1 MGHRA, CDR2 YSYEKL. The germline V and J ends were trimmed by 0 bases and 5 bases, with 13 bases remaining between them. This CDR3 contains 16 residues. CDR3 amino acids: CASSQDSPTSTGELFF. The DNA for the CDR3 is TGCGCCAGCAGCCAAGATTCCCCGACTTCTACCGGGGAGCTGTTTTTT.

Comments on this clonotype: Compared with germline, one end of the junction differs, possibly owing to a read error. The genes are TRBV6-1 and TRBJ2-3; 8 bases align to TRBD1. Germline loops: CDR1 MNHNS, CDR2 SASEGT. There are 15 residues in the CDR3. The CDR3 is CASSELTGAADTQYF. CDR3 bases: TGTGCCAGCAGTGAGCTGACAGGGGCCGCAGATACACAGTATTTT.

The chain combines TRBV6-2 or TRBV6-3 with TRBJ1-5, with D tentatively TRBD1 (6 bases). The CDR3 extends over 15 amino acids. CDR1 is MNHEY and CDR2 is SVGEGT in the germline V gene. Trimming shortened V by 6 bases and J by 2 bases, and 14 bases separated the two germline ends. The CDR3 is CASRLTGSGNQPQHF. CDR3 DNA sequence: TGTGCCAGCAGGCTTACAGGGTCCGGCAATCAGCCCCAGCATTTT.

Of note for this clonotype: With a much larger clone just one base away, this may be a read error. The chain couples TRBV4-2 to TRBJ1-3; TRBD1 aligns across 8 bases. This CDR3 comprises 16 residues. Looked up from germline, CDR1 is LGHNA and CDR2 is YNFKEQ. Here the CDR3 DNA reads TGTGCCAGCAGCCAAGTCAGCACAGGGGGAGGAAACACCGTATATTTT. It encodes CASSQVSTGGGNTVYF.

On this clonotype itself: The CDR3 does not end in the conserved phenylalanine or tryptophan, so this is likely a read error. The CDR3 coding sequence is TGCAGTGCCCAGTCTAGCGGGGGTTCATGTGAGACCCAGTACGTC. Translating it yields CSAQSSGGSCETQYV. The chain employs TRBV20-1 and TRBJ2-5, with 10 nucleotides matching TRBD2. The CDR3 runs 15 residues. The germline gives CDR1 DFQATT, CDR2 SNEGSKA (reference sequence). The V gene end was trimmed by 6 bases and the J gene end by 5 bases; junction bases not matched to a gene: 12.

Turning to this clonotype: Just one base apart from a much larger clone, this may be a read error. The chain has TRBV6-5 and TRBJ2-7; 7 bases match TRBD2. The CDR3 loop spans 16 amino acids. V gave up 0 bases and J gave up 0 bases; unmatched junction bases: 5. CDR1 and CDR2 (germline): MNHEY, SVGAGI. CDR3: CASSYSSGISSYEQYF. CDR3 nucleotide sequence: TGTGCCAGCAGTTACTCGAGCGGGATCAGCTCCTACGAGCAGTACTTC.